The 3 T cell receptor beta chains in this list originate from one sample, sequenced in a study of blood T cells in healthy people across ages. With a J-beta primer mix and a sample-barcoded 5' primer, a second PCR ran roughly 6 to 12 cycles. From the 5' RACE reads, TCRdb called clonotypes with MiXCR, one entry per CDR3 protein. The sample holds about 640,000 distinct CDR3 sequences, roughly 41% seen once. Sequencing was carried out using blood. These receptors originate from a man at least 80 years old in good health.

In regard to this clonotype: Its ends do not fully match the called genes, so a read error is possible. For the CDR3, the DNA is TGTGCCAGCAGCTCCGTTGAGCGGGGGGGCCCAGATCCGCAGTATTTT. Its protein is CASSSVERGGPDPQYF. The V gene is TRBV11-2, the J gene TRBJ2-3; 10 bases align to TRBD2. Germline CDR1 is SGHAT and CDR2 is FQNNGV. The CDR3 loop spans 16 amino acids.

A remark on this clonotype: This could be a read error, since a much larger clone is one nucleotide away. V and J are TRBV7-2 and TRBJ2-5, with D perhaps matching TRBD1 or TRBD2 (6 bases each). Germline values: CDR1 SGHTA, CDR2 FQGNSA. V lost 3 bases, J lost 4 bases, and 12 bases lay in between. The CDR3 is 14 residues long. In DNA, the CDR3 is TGTGCCAGCAGCTTCACAGGGAGGCCAGAGACCCAGTACTTC. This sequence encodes CASSFTGRPETQYF. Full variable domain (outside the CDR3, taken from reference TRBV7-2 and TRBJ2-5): GAGVSQSPSNKVTEKGKDVELRCDPISGHTALYWYRQSLGQGLEFLIYFQGNSAPDKSGLPSDRFSAERTGGSVSTLTIQRTQQEDSAVYLCASSFTGRPETQYFGPGTRLLVL.

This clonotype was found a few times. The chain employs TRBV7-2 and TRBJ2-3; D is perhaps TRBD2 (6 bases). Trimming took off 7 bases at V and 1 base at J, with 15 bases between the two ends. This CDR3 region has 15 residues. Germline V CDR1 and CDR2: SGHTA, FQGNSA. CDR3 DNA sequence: TGTGCCAGCACTATCGGGTCGGGGGGCACAGATACGCAGTATTTT. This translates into CASTIGSGGTDTQYF. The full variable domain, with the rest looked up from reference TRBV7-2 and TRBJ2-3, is GAGVSQSPSNKVTEKGKDVELRCDPISGHTALYWYRQSLGQGLEFLIYFQGNSAPDKSGLPSDRFSAERTGGSVSTLTIQRTQQEDSAVYLCASTIGSGGTDTQYFGPGTRLTVL.